A selection of T cell receptor beta chains follows, all from one sample in a study of identical twins. TCRdb re-analysed the 5' RACE reads in MiXCR, keeping a single row per CDR3 protein. The repertoire holds some 630,000 distinct CDR3 sequences, with 7.1% as singletons. The same sample was also used in a study of yellow fever vaccine responses in identical twins.

The sequencing sample was made of PBMCs. The receptors here all came from a young woman in good health. Each CDR3 is given with its conserved first and last residue. Each record gives: D gene, J gene, V gene, CDR3 protein. D genes are given only for firm matches.

TRBD1,TRBJ2-7,TRBV6-5,CASSYGTDSTKQYF
-,TRBJ1-4,TRBV4-1,CASSHPAGVVREKLFF
-,TRBJ2-5,TRBV10-3,CAISEGRGETQYF
-,TRBJ2-1,TRBV6-5,CASSYLSEGFNEQFF
-,TRBJ2-5,TRBV20-1,CSARDILTVAQYF
TRBD2,TRBJ2-1,TRBV15,CATSRVGDGVGRSTYNEQFF
TRBD1,TRBJ1-5,TRBV12-3/TRBV12-4,CASSLQGASNQPQHF
-,TRBJ2-1,TRBV18,CASSPLPSRANNEQFF
TRBD2,TRBJ2-7,TRBV12-3/TRBV12-4,CASSFGGTPNIEQYF
-,TRBJ1-5,TRBV4-1,CASSQDRGATQPQHF
-,TRBJ2-1,TRBV12-3/TRBV12-4,CASSLSPPHNEQFF
-,TRBJ2-3,TRBV5-1,CASSLGQYTDTQYF
-,TRBJ2-1,TRBV14,CASSRKQNEQFF
TRBD2,TRBJ2-1,TRBV29-1,CSLLRTSGNNEQFF
-,TRBJ2-2,TRBV5-1,CASSLGFANTGELFF
TRBD1,TRBJ1-1,TRBV3-1,CASSLWDRGPGNTEAFF
TRBD1,TRBJ2-3,TRBV12-3/TRBV12-4,CASSRGQGAGADTQYF
-,TRBJ2-5,TRBV7-8,CASSLVEGMGETQYF
-,TRBJ2-7,TRBV7-2,CASSPIAGEAYEQYF
-,TRBJ2-7,TRBV11-1,CASSLTRQGTYEQYF
-,TRBJ2-2,TRBV6-1,CASSRQLGAGELFF
-,TRBJ2-5,TRBV20-1,CSASADRWKGETQYF
-,TRBJ2-3,TRBV5-6,CASTRRGKTDTQYF
-,TRBJ2-1,TRBV27,CASSDSSSYNEQFF
TRBD1,TRBJ2-3,TRBV24-1,CATSDLKTGASTDTQYF
-,TRBJ2-2,TRBV20-1,CSATDNLPNTGELFF
-,TRBJ1-4,TRBV5-1,CASTLGGTNEKLFF
-,TRBJ2-7,TRBV27,CASSRGTGSSYEQYF
TRBD2,TRBJ2-1,TRBV2,CASSWDYPPYNEQFF
-,TRBJ2-7,TRBV28,CASTQASYEQYF
-,TRBJ2-5,TRBV2,CASSDSETQYF
-,TRBJ2-1,TRBV29-1,CSVDGLDNEQFF
-,TRBJ1-2,TRBV28,CASSLGGADYGYTF
-,TRBJ1-5,TRBV2,CASSAQGTLWNQPQHF
TRBD1,TRBJ1-2,TRBV5-1,CASSLRTGEVSRYGYTF
-,TRBJ2-1,TRBV5-1,CASSLGVLRYNEQFF
-,TRBJ2-3,TRBV5-6,CASSLGRWGRTDTQYF
-,TRBJ1-3,TRBV20-1,CSAIKSLSGNTIYF
TRBD1,TRBJ2-3,TRBV2,CASDRGLRTDTQYF
TRBD1,TRBJ2-1,TRBV20-1,CSALTTGGYNEQFF
TRBD1,TRBJ1-5,TRBV29-1,CSAVTGNQPQHF
TRBD1,TRBJ1-2,TRBV6-2/TRBV6-3,CASAYRGLSYGYTF
-,TRBJ2-7,TRBV6-2/TRBV6-3,CASSAMVLDEQYF
TRBD2,TRBJ2-3,TRBV7-2,CASSIRTSGGPDTQYF
-,TRBJ2-5,TRBV5-1,CASSLGTPGETQYF
TRBD2,TRBJ2-7,TRBV19,CASSFTSGSSYDQYF
TRBD2,TRBJ2-3,TRBV29-1,CSVDGMTSGRSTDTQYF